These 23 T cell receptor beta chains share one sample of origin, sequenced in a study of response to subunit inactivated influenza vaccine. TCRdb reprocessed the RT-PCR reads via MiXCR and lists one record per CDR3 protein. The profile shows about 500,000 distinct CDR3 sequences, about 7.2% of them singletons. The starting material was PBMCs from blood, obtained less than 30 months after vaccination. These receptors were collected from a man aged 45 to 75 who received an inactivated influenza vaccine.

This clonotype has only a few counts. The chain recombines TRBV30 with TRBJ1-5, with D tentatively TRBD1 (6 bases). The germline V gene encodes CDR1 GTSNPN and CDR2 SVGIG (reference sequence). Trimming cost V 3 bases and J 5 bases, with 17 bases left between them. This CDR3 is built from 15 residues. The CDR3, as DNA: TGTGCCTGGAGCGGGGCCCTAACAGGGTATCAGCCCCAGCATTTT. Protein sequence: CAWSGALTGYQPQHF.

V gene TRBV7-9 combines with J gene TRBJ2-7; D ambiguous. The length of the CDR3 is 13 residues. The germline V gene has CDR1 SEHNR and CDR2 FQNEAQ (reference sequence). Trimming left V 1 base short and J 7 bases short, with 11 bases between. CDR3 amino acids: CASSLVPQLEQYF. In DNA form, the CDR3 reads TGTGCCAGCAGCTTAGTCCCCCAGTTAGAGCAGTACTTC.

The J gene is TRBJ1-3, the V gene TRBV7-2, with D uncertain. This CDR3 is built from 15 residues. Per the germline V gene, CDR1 is SGHTA and CDR2 is FQGNSA. V lost 5 bases and J lost 0, with 11 bases in between. CDR3 region: CASSPSPSSGNTIYF. CDR3 nucleotide sequence: TGTGCCAGCAGCCCGAGTCCATCCTCTGGAAACACCATATATTTT.

The chain links TRBV25-1 to TRBJ2-7; no clear D gene. CDR3 length: 14 amino acids. The germline V gene has CDR1 MGHDK and CDR2 SYGVNS. Deletions cut 5 bases from V and 8 bases from J, with 19 bases between. The chain's CDR3 is CASSPGPPLDKQYF. For the CDR3, the DNA is TGTGCCAGCAGTCCGGGCCCCCCTTTAGACAAGCAGTACTTC.

This clonotype has at least ten counts. The chain uses TRBV12-3 or TRBV12-4 and TRBJ1-6; no clear D. The CDR3 extends over 15 amino acids. V gave up 1 base and J gave up 6 bases, with 10 bases separating them. The CDR3 DNA reads TGTGCCAGCAGTTTAGTAGCTGGGAGTAATTCACCCCTCCACTTT. This encodes CASSLVAGSNSPLHF.

V and J are TRBV2 and TRBJ1-2; a possible D gene is TRBD1 (5 bases). The length of the CDR3 is 16 residues. V lost 5 bases and J lost 8, with 24 bases in between. CDR1 and CDR2 from the germline V gene are SNHLY and FYNNEI. Written as DNA, the CDR3 is TGTGCCAGCAGTATTCCCGAGGAGAAGACAGTTGGCGGCTACACCTTC. It is translated as CASSIPEEKTVGGYTF.

The chain employs TRBV7-2 and TRBJ2-5; D is ambiguous. Germline CDR1 SGHTA, CDR2 FQGNSA. The CDR3 is 16 residues long. The ends were cut back, 4 bases at V and 2 bases at J, with 17 bases in the middle. CDR3 bases: TGTGCCAGCAGCTCCATCGACTGGTACAGACAAGAGACCCAGTACTTC. This codes for CASSSIDWYRQETQYF.

In this sample, this clonotype turned up a few times. This rearrangement joins TRBV30 to TRBJ2-5, with D unclear. Trimming took off 3 bases at V and 6 bases at J, with 8 bases between the two ends. Germline CDR1 is GTSNPN and CDR2 is SVGIG (reference sequence). The CDR3 spans 11 residues. CDR3 protein: CAWSVPQTQYF. The CDR3 nucleotides read TGTGCCTGGAGCGTCCCCCAGACCCAGTACTTC.

This clonotype was observed a few times. The rearrangement uses TRBV5-4 and TRBJ2-1; D call uncertain. V lost 4 bases, J lost 5 bases, and 10 bases lay in between. The germline gives CDR1 SGHNT, CDR2 YYREEE (reference sequence). The CDR3 is 13 residues long. The CDR3 coding sequence is TGTGCCAGCAGCCTGACCCTGCACAATGAGCAGTTCTTC. Residues: CASSLTLHNEQFF. Drawing the rest from reference TRBV5-4 and TRBJ2-1, the complete variable domain is ETGVTQSPTHLIKTRGQQVTLRCSSQSGHNTVSWYQQALGQGPQFIFQYYREEENGRGNFPPRFSGLQFPNYSSELNVNALELDDSALYLCASSLTLHNEQFFGPGTRLTVL.

The chain combines TRBV4-3 with TRBJ2-7; TRBD1 matches at 7 bases. V trimming: 3 bases; J trimming: 0 bases; junction bases outside the gene matches: 8. Germline V CDR1 and CDR2: LGHNA, YSLEER. CDR3 length equals 16 residues. CDR3 DNA: TGCGCCAGCAGCCAGGGGACAGCCAAGTCCTCCTACGAGCAGTACTTC. Its protein is CASSQGTAKSSYEQYF.

The CDR3 nucleotides read TGTGCCAGCAGCGAACCTAGGGCTAGCGGGGTGTATGGGTATTTT. It specifies CASSEPRASGVYGYF. The chain couples TRBV6-2 or TRBV6-3 to TRBJ2-3; 9 positions match TRBD2. CDR3 length: 15 residues. V was clipped by 6 bases and J by 14 bases; unmatched bases: 18. Per germline, CDR1 MNHEY and CDR2 SVGEGT.

Many counts were recorded for this clonotype. The chain has TRBV27 and TRBJ2-1; D gene unclear. V dropped 4 bases and J dropped 9 bases, with 13 bases sitting between them. This CDR3 is built from 13 residues. Germline V gene data show CDR1 as MNHEY and CDR2 as SMNVEV (reference sequence). CDR3 sequence (DNA): TGTGCCAGCAGTTCCACCACGGGTTTTGAGCAGTTCTTC. Translating it yields CASSSTTGFEQFF.

This clonotype has more than one count but fewer than ten. The chain uses TRBV6-5 and TRBJ2-1; TRBD1 is a possible D gene (5 bases). The V end lost 2 bases, the J end lost 6 bases, and 14 bases lay between the germline ends. The V gene's germline CDR1 is MNHEY and CDR2 SVGAGI. This CDR3 has 15 residues. The CDR3 DNA follows: TGTGCCAGCAGTTACGGGGCCAGGGTCAGCAATGAGCAGTTCTTC. Protein: CASSYGARVSNEQFF.

CDR3: CASSQDGGPNTEAFF. In nucleotides, the CDR3 is TGTGCCAGCAGCCAAGATGGAGGGCCTAACACTGAAGCTTTCTTT. This chain links TRBV3-1 with TRBJ1-1; D uncertain. CDR1 and CDR2 (germline): LGHDT, YNNKEL (reference sequence). This CDR3 region has 15 residues. V was pared by 0 bases and J by 2 bases, with 10 bases between.

The CDR3 sequence is CATPRGESHGELFF. CDR3 in DNA: TGTGCCACCCCACGGGGCGAATCCCACGGGGAGCTGTTTTTT. The V call is TRBV2, the J call TRBJ2-2; D may be TRBD1 or TRBD2 (5 bases each). The CDR3 totals 14 residues. V was clipped by 10 bases and J by 7 bases, with 19 bases between them. CDR1 is SNHLY, CDR2 FYNNEI, per germline.

This clonotype was observed at least ten times. The chain couples TRBV25-1 to TRBJ2-7; the D gene could be TRBD1 or TRBD2 (5 bases each). This CDR3 is built from 12 residues. The germline V gene encodes CDR1 MGHDK and CDR2 SYGVNS. V was shortened by 4 bases and J by 7 bases, with 11 bases between the two germline ends. DNA for the CDR3: TGTGCCAGCAGTGGTTACAGGAGGGAGCAGTACTTC. Translation gives CASSGYRREQYF.

This clonotype was counted at least ten times. The chain has TRBV6-2 or TRBV6-3 and TRBJ2-1; 8 nucleotides agree with TRBD1. The CDR3 covers 14 residues. J gave up 1 base and V 8 bases, and 4 bases lay outside the gene matches. The V gene's germline CDR1 is MNHEY and CDR2 SVGEGT. CDR3 DNA: TGTGCCAGCCAGGGGGCCGGATCCTACAATGAGCAGTTCTTC. This codes for CASQGAGSYNEQFF.

This clonotype was found many times. V and J are TRBV5-5 and TRBJ1-5, with D possibly TRBD1 on 6 matching bases. CDR3 size: 16 residues. In germline, CDR1 is SGHKS, CDR2 YYEKEE (reference sequence). Trimming cost V 0 bases and J 3 bases, with 13 bases left between them. The CDR3, as DNA: TGTGCCAGCAGCTTGGTGGCAGGGGCAGACAATCAGCCCCAGCATTTT. Encoded protein: CASSLVAGADNQPQHF.

Only a few counts were recorded for this clonotype. The chain employs TRBV20-1 and TRBJ1-4; 8 nucleotides match TRBD1. Trimming at V came to 3 bases and at J to 8 bases, leaving 8 bases not matched to a gene. Per the germline V gene, CDR1 is DFQATT and CDR2 is SNEGSKA (reference sequence). This CDR3 region has 14 residues. In DNA form, the CDR3 reads TGCAGTGCTAGGGACAGGGTCCGGGGCGAAAAACTGTTTTTT. It codes for CSARDRVRGEKLFF.

Many counts were recorded for this clonotype. The rearrangement uses TRBV2 and TRBJ1-5; unclear D gene. From germline, CDR1 is SNHLY and CDR2 FYNNEI. CDR3 length equals 13 residues. Trimming removed 4 bases from V and 2 bases from J, with 6 bases in between. The CDR3 nucleotides are TGTGCCAGCAGTGGAACAGGCAATCAGCCCCAGCATTTT. This encodes CASSGTGNQPQHF.

The rearrangement uses TRBV20-1 and TRBJ2-1, with 11 bases lining up with TRBD2. J lost 3 bases, V lost 2 bases, and 9 bases had no gene match. Germline V CDR1 and CDR2: DFQATT, SNEGSKA (reference sequence). The CDR3 runs to 17 residues. CDR3 region: CSARLKKGLADYNEQFF. CDR3 DNA: TGCAGTGCTAGACTTAAAAAGGGACTAGCGGACTACAATGAGCAGTTCTTC.

The chain combines TRBV25-1 with TRBJ2-2; D gene ambiguous. This CDR3 is 12 amino acids long. Germline V gene sequence: CDR1 MGHDK, CDR2 SYGVNS. Trimming removed 4 bases from V and 6 bases from J, with 6 bases in between. CDR3 bases: TGTGCCAGCAGTGTAAGGGCCGGGGAGCTGTTTTTT. Protein: CASSVRAGELFF. The full variable domain, in which reference TRBV25-1 and TRBJ2-2 provide the parts outside the CDR3, is EADIYQTPRYLVIGTGKKITLECSQTMGHDKMYWYQQDPGMELHLIHYSYGVNSTEKGDLSSESTVSRIRTEHFPLTLESARPSHTSQYLCASSVRAGELFFGEGSRLTVL.

The sample holds many counts of this clonotype. This chain connects TRBV10-3 to TRBJ2-7, with 11 positions matching TRBD2. This CDR3 has 15 amino acids. The germline V gene has CDR1 ENHRY and CDR2 SYGVKD. The V segment lost 4 bases and the J segment 2 bases; nucleotides outside the gene matches: 4. The CDR3 loop reads CAISAPTSGTYEQYF. The CDR3 DNA reads TGTGCCATCAGTGCCCCGACTAGCGGGACCTACGAGCAGTACTTC.